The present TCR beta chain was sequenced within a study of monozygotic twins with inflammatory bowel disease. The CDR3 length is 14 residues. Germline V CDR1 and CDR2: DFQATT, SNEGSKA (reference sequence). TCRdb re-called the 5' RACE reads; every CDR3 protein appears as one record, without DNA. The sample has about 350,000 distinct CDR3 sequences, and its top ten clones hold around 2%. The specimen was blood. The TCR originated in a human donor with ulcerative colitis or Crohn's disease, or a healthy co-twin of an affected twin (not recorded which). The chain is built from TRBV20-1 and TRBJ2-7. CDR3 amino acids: CSARWGGQYYEQYF.